Listed below are T cell receptor beta chains from one sample, sequenced in a study of blood T cell repertoires in COVID-19. TCRdb's table, derived via immunoSEQ multiplex PCR, lists solely in-frame clones and lacks some. Of under 250,000 clones in the sample, approximately 89% were seen once. The sequenced sample was peripheral blood. The origin of the receptors is a woman aged 60-75 years who had recovered from COVID-19. Each CDR3 is given with its conserved first and last residue. The D gene is left open where the match is weak. Size is stated for part of the rows, as once, few or many counts, or as a class when the clone is expanded.

v_call	j_call	clone_size	d_call	cdr3_aa	cdr3_nt
TRBV7-9	TRBJ1-3	-	-	CASSPDRSSGNTIYF	TGTGCCAGCAGCCCTGACAGATCTTCTGGAAACACCATATATTTT
TRBV23-1	TRBJ2-2	-	-	CASSQSRHRTISTGELFF	TGCGCCAGCAGTCAATCGCGCCACCGGACTATCTCCACCGGGGAGCTGTTTTTT
TRBV4-2	TRBJ1-3	-	-	CASSQLGGSGNTIYF	TGTGCCAGCAGCCAGCTAGGGGGCTCTGGAAACACCATATATTTT
TRBV19	TRBJ2-7	-	-	CASTSGASSEQYF	TGTGCCAGTACTTCAGGGGCTTCTTCCGAGCAGTACTTC
TRBV5-5	TRBJ1-6	-	-	CASSSVLSSYNSPLHF	TGTGCCAGCAGCTCCGTTTTGAGCTCCTATAATTCACCCCTCCACTTT
TRBV4-1	TRBJ1-5	-	-	CASSQEQFQPQHF	TGCGCCAGCAGCCAAGAACAATTCCAGCCCCAGCATTTT
TRBV18	TRBJ2-7	-	-	CASSSTGRPYEQYF	TGTGCCAGCTCATCTACGGGAAGGCCCTACGAGCAGTACTTC
TRBV5-4	TRBJ1-6	-	-	CASSLGLDSPLHF	TGTGCCAGCAGCTTGGGACTGGATTCACCCCTCCACTTT
TRBV9	TRBJ2-7	-	-	CASSVVGGEQYF	TGTGCCAGCAGCGTAGTTGGAGGTGAGCAGTACTTC
TRBV19	TRBJ1-2	-	TRBD1	CASSIPRGFHGYTF	TGTGCCAGTAGTATCCCCAGGGGGTTTCATGGCTACACCTTC
TRBV19	TRBJ2-7	-	TRBD1	CASSIAPRQGSYEQYF	TGTGCCAGTAGTATAGCCCCACGACAGGGCTCCTACGAGCAGTACTTC
TRBV27	TRBJ1-6	-	-	CASSWGQNSPLHF	TGTGCCAGCAGCTGGGGACAAAATTCACCCCTCCACTTT
TRBV6-5	TRBJ2-4	-	-	CASSQMGGLNIQYF	TGTGCCAGCAGCCAGATGGGGGGATTGAACATTCAGTACTTC
TRBV24-1	TRBJ2-5	-	TRBD1	CATSEESGGWGETQYF	TGTGCCACCAGTGAGGAATCAGGGGGCTGGGGGGAGACCCAGTACTTC
TRBV9	TRBJ2-1	-	TRBD2	CASSVRGVSYNEQFF	TGTGCCAGCAGCGTCCGGGGGGTCTCCTACAATGAGCAGTTCTTC
TRBV2	TRBJ1-5	few	TRBD1	CASSVVQGGSQPQHF	TGTGCCAGCAGTGTTGTACAGGGGGGGAGTCAGCCCCAGCATTTT
TRBV5-4	TRBJ2-7	-	TRBD1	CASSWGTGAPYEQYF	TGTGCCAGCAGCTGGGGGACAGGGGCTCCCTACGAGCAGTACTTC
TRBV27	TRBJ2-7	-	TRBD1	CASSLFTTGGHEQYF	TGTGCCAGCAGTTTATTCACGACAGGGGGACACGAGCAGTACTTC
TRBV5-1	TRBJ1-1	-	TRBD1	CASSPWTGNTEAFF	TGCGCCAGCAGCCCTTGGACAGGGAACACTGAAGCTTTCTTT
TRBV7-2	TRBJ1-2	-	-	CASSLVGGANYGYTF	TGTGCCAGCAGCTTAGTGGGGGGAGCTAACTATGGCTACACCTTC
TRBV28	TRBJ2-7	-	-	CASSLRQVTYEQYF	TGTGCCAGCAGTTTACGACAGGTCACCTACGAGCAGTACTTC
TRBV7-3	TRBJ2-1	-	TRBD2	CASSHSGGAYSNEQFF	TGTGCCAGCAGCCATAGCGGGGGGGCCTATAGTAATGAGCAGTTCTTC
TRBV29-1	TRBJ1-5	-	-	CSVGGQRYQPQHF	TGCAGCGTTGGAGGACAGCGATATCAGCCCCAGCATTTT
TRBV5-6	TRBJ2-2	once	TRBD2	CASSLFSGGGTGELFF	TGTGCCAGCAGCTTGTTTAGCGGGGGAGGGACCGGGGAGCTGTTTTTT
TRBV7-3	TRBJ2-1	-	TRBD2	CASSPGGGKRYNEQFF	TGTGCCAGCAGCCCCGGCGGGGGGAAACGCTACAATGAGCAGTTCTTC
TRBV10-2	TRBJ2-7	-	-	CASSAQGLTYEQYF	TGCGCCAGCAGCGCCCAGGGCTTAACCTACGAGCAGTACTTC
TRBV29-1	TRBJ1-2	-	TRBD1	CSVVIERQGTDGYTF	TGCAGCGTTGTCATAGAAAGACAGGGAACGGATGGCTACACCTTC
TRBV7-2	TRBJ1-3	-	-	CASSPNRRNTIYF	TGTGCCAGCAGCCCTAATCGCAGGAACACCATATATTTT
TRBV7-9	TRBJ1-4	-	-	CASSSRGTNEKLFF	TGTGCCAGCAGCAGCCGGGGGACTAATGAAAAACTGTTTTTT
TRBV7-2	TRBJ2-5	-	TRBD2	CASSPPGGTQETQYF	TGTGCCAGCAGCCCGCCGGGGGGAACCCAAGAGACCCAGTACTTC
TRBV7-6	TRBJ2-7	-	TRBD1	CASSGGTGGLYEQYF	TGTGCCAGCAGCGGGGGGACAGGGGGTCTCTACGAGCAGTACTTC
TRBV6-6	TRBJ2-1	-	TRBD2	CASTSSGATSYNEQFF	TGTGCCAGCACATCTAGCGGGGCGACCTCCTACAATGAGCAGTTCTTC
TRBV5-8	TRBJ2-3	-	-	CASSFGQNTDTQYF	TGTGCCAGCAGCTTTGGGCAGAACACAGATACGCAGTATTTT
TRBV6-5	TRBJ1-2	-	TRBD1	CASSLHGQGKGYTF	TGTGCCAGCAGCCTACACGGACAGGGGAAAGGCTACACCTTC
TRBV5-1	TRBJ2-1	-	TRBD2	CASSLEAGLYNEQFF	TGCGCCAGCAGCTTGGAAGCGGGGCTTTACAATGAGCAGTTCTTC
TRBV6-5	TRBJ1-5	-	TRBD1	CASSRTGTQPQHF	TGTGCCAGCAGCAGGACAGGGACTCAGCCCCAGCATTTT
TRBV5-4	TRBJ2-1	-	TRBD1	CASSPGTGVVHEQFF	TGTGCCAGCAGCCCCGGGACAGGGGTGGTCCATGAGCAGTTCTTC
TRBV5-5	TRBJ1-5	many	TRBD1	CASSFGQASNQPQHF	TGTGCCAGCAGCTTTGGACAGGCTAGCAATCAGCCCCAGCATTTT
TRBV14	TRBJ1-6	-	-	CASSSNSPLHF	TGTGCCAGCAGTTCAAATTCACCCCTCCACTTT
TRBV27	TRBJ2-2	-	-	CASSFRGEYTGELFF	TGTGCCAGCAGTTTCCGGGGAGAATACACCGGGGAGCTGTTTTTT
TRBV28	TRBJ1-1	once	-	CASSLSQGGGLEAFF	TGTGCCAGCAGTTTATCCCAAGGGGGGGGGCTTGAAGCTTTCTTT
TRBV2	TRBJ2-2	few	TRBD1	CASSWGQLLSGELFF	TGTGCCAGCAGCTGGGGACAGCTCCTCAGCGGGGAGCTGTTTTTT